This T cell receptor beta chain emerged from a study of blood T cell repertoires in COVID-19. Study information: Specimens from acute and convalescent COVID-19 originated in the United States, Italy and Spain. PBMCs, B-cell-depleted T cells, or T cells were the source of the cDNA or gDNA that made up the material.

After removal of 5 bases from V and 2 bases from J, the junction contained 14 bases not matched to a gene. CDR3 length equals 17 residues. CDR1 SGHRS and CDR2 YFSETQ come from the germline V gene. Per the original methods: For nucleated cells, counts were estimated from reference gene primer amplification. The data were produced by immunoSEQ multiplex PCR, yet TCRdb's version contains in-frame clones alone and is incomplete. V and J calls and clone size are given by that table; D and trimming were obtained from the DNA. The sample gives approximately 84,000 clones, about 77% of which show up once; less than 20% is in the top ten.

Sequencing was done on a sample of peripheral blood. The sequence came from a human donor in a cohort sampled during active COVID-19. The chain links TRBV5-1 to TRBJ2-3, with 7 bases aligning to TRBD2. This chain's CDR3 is CASSKKRSGTYTDTQYF. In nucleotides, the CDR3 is TGCGCCAGCAGTAAGAAAAGGAGCGGGACGTACACAGATACGCAGTATTTT.